Given below is one TCR beta chain in context. The CDR3 covers 16 residues. Trimming shortened V by 1 base and J by 3 bases, and 14 bases separated the two germline ends. CDR1 SGHNT and CDR2 YYREEE come from the germline V gene (reference sequence). These data are taken from a study of long-term antiretroviral therapy in people with HIV. An immunoSEQ assay, version v3.0, was performed at survey level. TCRdb keeps only in-frame clones here, not all; method: immunoSEQ multiplex PCR. The sample has around 30,000 clones, roughly 87% seen once. The material sequenced was unsorted PBMCs, taken 1.1 years after starting antiretroviral therapy. The source of this sequence is a man younger than 35 with HIV. This chain joins TRBV5-4 and TRBJ2-1; no clear D. The CDR3 reads CASSLPGTAFYNEQFF. The CDR3 nucleotides are TGTGCCAGCAGCTTGCCCGGCACCGCATTCTACAATGAGCAGTTCTTC. Variable domain in full (rest from reference TRBV5-4 and TRBJ2-1): ETGVTQSPTHLIKTRGQQVTLRCSSQSGHNTVSWYQQALGQGPQFIFQYYREEENGRGNFPPRFSGLQFPNYSSELNVNALELDDSALYLCASSLPGTAFYNEQFFGPGTRLTVL.